This TCR beta chain was found in a study of T-cell reconstitution after alpha-beta-depleted transplantation in children. CDR1 SEHNR and CDR2 FQNEAQ come from the germline V gene (reference sequence). The CDR3 runs to 13 residues. V was clipped by 5 bases and J by 5 bases, with 10 bases between them. Unique molecular identifiers were incorporated during preparation of the TCRbeta library. Each CDR3 protein gets one entry after TCRdb re-called the PCR reads with MiXCR. The sample lists about 260,000 distinct CDR3 sequences, roughly 7.7% occurring once. The TCR comes from a male patient between 10 and 17 years old who had a stem cell transplant for acute lymphoblastic leukemia, so the T cells may come from the graft donor. V and J are TRBV7-9 and TRBJ2-1; D call uncertain. This sample comprised PBMCs, mostly from graft donor cells, obtained 180 days after TCRalphabeta/CD19-depleted stem cell transplant. CDR3 DNA sequence: TGTGCCAGCAGCCCCCTCCCACACAATGAGCAGTTCTTC. Its translation is CASSPLPHNEQFF.